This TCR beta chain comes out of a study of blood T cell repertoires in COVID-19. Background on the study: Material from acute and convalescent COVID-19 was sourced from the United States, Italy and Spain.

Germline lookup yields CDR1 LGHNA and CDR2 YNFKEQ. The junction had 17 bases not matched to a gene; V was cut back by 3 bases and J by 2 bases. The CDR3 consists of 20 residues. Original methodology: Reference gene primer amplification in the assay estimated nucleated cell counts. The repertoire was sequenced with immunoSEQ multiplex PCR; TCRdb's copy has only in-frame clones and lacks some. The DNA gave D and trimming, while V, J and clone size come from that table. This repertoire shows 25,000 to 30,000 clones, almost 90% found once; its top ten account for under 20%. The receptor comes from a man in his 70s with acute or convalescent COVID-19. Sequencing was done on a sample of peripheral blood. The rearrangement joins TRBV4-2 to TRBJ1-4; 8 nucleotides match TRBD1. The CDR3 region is CASSHQRGRGQGSTNEKLFF. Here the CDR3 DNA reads TGTGCCAGCAGCCACCAAAGAGGCCGTGGACAGGGATCGACTAATGAAAAACTGTTTTTT.